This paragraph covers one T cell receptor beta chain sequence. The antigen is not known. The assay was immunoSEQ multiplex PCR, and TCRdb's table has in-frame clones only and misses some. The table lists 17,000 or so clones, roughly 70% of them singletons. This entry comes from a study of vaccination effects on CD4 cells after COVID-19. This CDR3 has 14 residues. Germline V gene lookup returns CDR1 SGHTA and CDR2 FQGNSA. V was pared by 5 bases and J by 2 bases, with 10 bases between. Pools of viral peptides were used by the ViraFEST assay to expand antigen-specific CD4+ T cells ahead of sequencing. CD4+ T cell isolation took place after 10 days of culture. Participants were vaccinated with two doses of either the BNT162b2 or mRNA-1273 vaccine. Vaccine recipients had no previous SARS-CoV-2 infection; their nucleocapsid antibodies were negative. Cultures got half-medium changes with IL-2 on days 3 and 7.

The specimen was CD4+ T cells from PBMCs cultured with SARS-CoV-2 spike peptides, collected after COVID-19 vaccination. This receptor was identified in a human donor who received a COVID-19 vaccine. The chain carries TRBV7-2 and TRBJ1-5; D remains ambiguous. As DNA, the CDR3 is TGTGCCAGCAGCCCCCGGGATCGCAATCAGCCCCAGCATTTT. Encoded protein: CASSPRDRNQPQHF.